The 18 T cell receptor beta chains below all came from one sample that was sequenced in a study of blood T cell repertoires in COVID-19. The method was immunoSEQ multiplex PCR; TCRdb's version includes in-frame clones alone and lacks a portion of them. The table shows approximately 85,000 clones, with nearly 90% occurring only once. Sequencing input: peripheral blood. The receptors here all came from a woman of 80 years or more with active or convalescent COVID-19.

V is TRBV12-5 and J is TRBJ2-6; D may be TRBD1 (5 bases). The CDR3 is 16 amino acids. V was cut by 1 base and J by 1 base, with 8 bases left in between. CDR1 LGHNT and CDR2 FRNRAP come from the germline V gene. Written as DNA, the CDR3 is TGTGCTAGTGGTTTGGACAGGTTGTCTGGGGCCAACGTCCTGACTTTC. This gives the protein CASGLDRLSGANVLTF.

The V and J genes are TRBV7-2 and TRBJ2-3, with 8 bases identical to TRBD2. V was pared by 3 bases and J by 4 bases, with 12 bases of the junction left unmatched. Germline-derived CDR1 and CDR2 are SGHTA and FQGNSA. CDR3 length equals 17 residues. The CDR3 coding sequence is TGTGCCAGCAGCTTCTACGGAACGGGAGGGTCTCCAGATACGCAGTATTTT. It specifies CASSFYGTGGSPDTQYF.

CDR3 coding DNA: TGCGCCAGCAGCGAGACAGGTAACTCTGGGGCCAACGTCCTGACTTTC. Amino acids: CASSETGNSGANVLTF. V usage is TRBV5-1 and J usage is TRBJ2-6; the D gene is possibly TRBD1 (6 bases). This CDR3 region has 16 residues. Germline assignment: CDR1 SGHRS and CDR2 YFSETQ. Trimming took off 4 bases at V and 0 bases at J, with 11 bases between the two ends.

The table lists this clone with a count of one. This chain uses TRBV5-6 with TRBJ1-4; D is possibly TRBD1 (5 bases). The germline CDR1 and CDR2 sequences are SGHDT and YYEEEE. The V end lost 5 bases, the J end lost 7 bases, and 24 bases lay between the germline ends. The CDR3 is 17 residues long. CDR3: CASSTGVGGAKGEKLFF. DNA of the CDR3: TGTGCCAGCAGTACTGGGGTCGGTGGGGCCAAGGGTGAAAAACTGTTTTTT.

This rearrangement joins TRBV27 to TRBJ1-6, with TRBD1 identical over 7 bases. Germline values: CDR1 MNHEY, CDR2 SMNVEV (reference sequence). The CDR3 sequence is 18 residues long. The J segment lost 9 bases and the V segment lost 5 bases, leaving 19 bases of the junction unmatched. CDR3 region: CASSLRGPPGQLGSPLHF. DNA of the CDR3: TGTGCCAGCAGTCTAAGAGGACCCCCGGGACAGTTAGGTTCACCCCTCCACTTT.

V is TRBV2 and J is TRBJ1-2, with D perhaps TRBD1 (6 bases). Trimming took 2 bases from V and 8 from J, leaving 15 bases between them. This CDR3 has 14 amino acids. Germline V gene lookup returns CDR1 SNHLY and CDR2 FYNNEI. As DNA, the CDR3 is TGTGCCAGCAGTGAATCCACCCAGGGACAAGGCTACACCTTC. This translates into CASSESTQGQGYTF.

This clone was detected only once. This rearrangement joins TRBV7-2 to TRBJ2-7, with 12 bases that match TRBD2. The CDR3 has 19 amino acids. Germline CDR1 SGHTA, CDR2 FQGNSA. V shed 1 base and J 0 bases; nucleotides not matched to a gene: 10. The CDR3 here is CASSLVSSASGRVSYEQYF. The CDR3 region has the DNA TGTGCCAGCAGCTTAGTTAGTTCGGCTAGCGGGAGGGTCTCCTACGAGCAGTACTTC.

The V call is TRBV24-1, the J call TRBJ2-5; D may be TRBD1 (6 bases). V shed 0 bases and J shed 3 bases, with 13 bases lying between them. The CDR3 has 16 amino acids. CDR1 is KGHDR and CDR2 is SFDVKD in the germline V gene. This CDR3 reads CATSDLRSPGEETQYF. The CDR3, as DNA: TGTGCCACCAGTGATTTGCGAAGCCCAGGGGAAGAGACCCAGTACTTC.

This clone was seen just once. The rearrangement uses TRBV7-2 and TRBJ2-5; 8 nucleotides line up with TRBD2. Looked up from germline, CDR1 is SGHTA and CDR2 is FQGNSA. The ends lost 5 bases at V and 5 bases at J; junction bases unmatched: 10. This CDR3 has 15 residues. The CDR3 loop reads CASSPTRGGVETQYF. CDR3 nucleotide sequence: TGTGCCAGCAGCCCCACCCGGGGGGGAGTGGAGACCCAGTACTTC. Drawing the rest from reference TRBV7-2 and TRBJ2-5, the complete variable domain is GAGVSQSPSNKVTEKGKDVELRCDPISGHTALYWYRQSLGQGLEFLIYFQGNSAPDKSGLPSDRFSAERTGGSVSTLTIQRTQQEDSAVYLCASSPTRGGVETQYFGPGTRLLVL.

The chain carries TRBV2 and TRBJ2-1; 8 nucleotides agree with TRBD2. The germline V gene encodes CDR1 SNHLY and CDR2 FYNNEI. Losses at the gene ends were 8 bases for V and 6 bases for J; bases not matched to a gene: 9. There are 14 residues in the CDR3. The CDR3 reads CASSEQREINEQFF. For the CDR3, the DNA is TGTGCCAGCTCCGAACAGCGGGAGATCAATGAGCAGTTCTTC.

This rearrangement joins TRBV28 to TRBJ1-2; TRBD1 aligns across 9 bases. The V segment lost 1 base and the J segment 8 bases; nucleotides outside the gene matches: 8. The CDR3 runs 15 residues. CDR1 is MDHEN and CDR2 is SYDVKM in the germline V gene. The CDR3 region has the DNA TGTGCCAGCAGTTTATTCCGACAGGGGGGCGGAGGCTACACCTTC. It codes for CASSLFRQGGGGYTF.

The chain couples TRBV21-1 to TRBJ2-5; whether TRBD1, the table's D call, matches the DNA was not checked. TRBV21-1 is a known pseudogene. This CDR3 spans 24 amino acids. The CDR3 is CASSNWCPNMGLWPQDRSQETQYF. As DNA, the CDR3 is TGTGCCAGCAGCAACTGGTGCCCCAATATGGGACTCTGGCCGCAGGACAGGAGCCAAGAGACCCAGTACTTC.

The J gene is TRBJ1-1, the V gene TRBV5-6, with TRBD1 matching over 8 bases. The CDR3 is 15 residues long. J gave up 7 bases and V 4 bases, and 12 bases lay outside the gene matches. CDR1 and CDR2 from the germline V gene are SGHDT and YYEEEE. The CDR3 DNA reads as TGTGCCAGCAGCGAGGGGGGCAGGGGGCGAGGTGAAGCTTTCTTT. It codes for CASSEGGRGRGEAFF.

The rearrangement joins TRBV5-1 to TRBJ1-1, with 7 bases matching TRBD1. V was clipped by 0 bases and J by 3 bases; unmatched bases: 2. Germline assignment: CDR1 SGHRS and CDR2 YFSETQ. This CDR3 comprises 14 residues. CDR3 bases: TGCGCCAGCAGCTTGGTTACAGGGGACACTGAAGCTTTCTTT. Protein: CASSLVTGDTEAFF.

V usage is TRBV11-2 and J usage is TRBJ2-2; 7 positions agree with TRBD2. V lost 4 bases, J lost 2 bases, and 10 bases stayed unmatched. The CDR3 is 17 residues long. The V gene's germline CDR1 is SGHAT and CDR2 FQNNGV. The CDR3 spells CASSSSTGTTNTGELFF. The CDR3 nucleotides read TGTGCCAGCAGCTCTTCAACCGGGACTACAAACACCGGGGAGCTGTTTTTT.

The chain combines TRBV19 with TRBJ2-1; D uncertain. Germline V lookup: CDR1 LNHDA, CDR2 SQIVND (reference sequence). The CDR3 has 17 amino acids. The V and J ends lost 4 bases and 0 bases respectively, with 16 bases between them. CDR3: CASSRETFRSSYNEQFF. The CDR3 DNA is TGTGCCAGTAGTAGAGAGACTTTCCGAAGCTCCTACAATGAGCAGTTCTTC.

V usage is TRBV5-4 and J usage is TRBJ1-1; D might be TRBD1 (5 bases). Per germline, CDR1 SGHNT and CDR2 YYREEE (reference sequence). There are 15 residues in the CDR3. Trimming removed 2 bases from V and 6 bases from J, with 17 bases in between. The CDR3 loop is CASSFGRSGVSEAFF. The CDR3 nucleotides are TGTGCCAGCAGCTTTGGGCGATCGGGGGTCTCTGAAGCTTTCTTT.

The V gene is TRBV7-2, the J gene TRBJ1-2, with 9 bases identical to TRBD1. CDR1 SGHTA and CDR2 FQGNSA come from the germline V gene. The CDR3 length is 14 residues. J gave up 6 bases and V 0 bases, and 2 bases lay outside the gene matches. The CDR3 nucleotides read TGTGCCAGCAGCTTAGCACAGGGGGCACATGGCTACACCTTC. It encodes CASSLAQGAHGYTF. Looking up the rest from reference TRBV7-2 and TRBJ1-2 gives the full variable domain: GAGVSQSPSNKVTEKGKDVELRCDPISGHTALYWYRQSLGQGLEFLIYFQGNSAPDKSGLPSDRFSAERTGGSVSTLTIQRTQQEDSAVYLCASSLAQGAHGYTFGSGTRLTVV.